These 5 T cell receptor beta chains were sequenced from one sample in a study of graft-versus-host responses after intestinal transplantation. Their antigens are not known. Sequencing used immunoSEQ multiplex PCR; TCRdb keeps in-frame clones, though not all of them. Of some 90,000 clones listed, 85% to 95% are singletons. This specimen was unstimulated CD8+ T cells sorted from spleen or lymph node cells, taken before intestinal transplant. All receptors come from a human donor who received an intestinal transplant.

V gene TRBV28 combines with J gene TRBJ2-7; perhaps TRBD1 as D (5 bases). The germline V gene encodes CDR1 MDHEN and CDR2 SYDVKM. CDR3 length: 18 residues. The V end lost 0 bases, the J end lost 2 bases, and 20 bases lay between the germline ends. The CDR3 loop is CASSLCLGDWRSPYEQYF. CDR3 nucleotides: TGTGCCAGCAGTTTATGCTTAGGGGATTGGCGGAGTCCCTACGAGCAGTACTTC.

The count of this clone is one. V gene TRBV11-2 combines with J gene TRBJ2-1, with a tentative D call TRBD2 (6 bases). With 0 bases removed from V and 10 bases from J, the gap between germline ends came to 28 bases. The CDR3 extends over 19 amino acids. Per germline, CDR1 SGHAT and CDR2 FQNNGV. The CDR3 DNA reads TGTGCCAGCAGCTTAGATCTAGGGTTTGTGGTTCGCGGGGCCCCCGAGCAGTTCTTC. Translated, it gives CASSLDLGFVVRGAPEQFF.

The J gene is TRBJ2-1, the V gene TRBV13, with D uncertain. CDR1 and CDR2 (germline): PRHDT, FYEKMQ (reference sequence). This CDR3 has 13 residues. V lost 0 bases, J lost 7 bases, and 7 bases lay in between. The CDR3 here is CASSLGSDNEQFF. The CDR3 bases are TGTGCCAGCAGCTTAGGTTCGGATAATGAGCAGTTCTTC.

The chain is built from TRBV6-1 and TRBJ2-5, with D perhaps matching TRBD2 (6 bases). Trimming cost V 4 bases and J 2 bases, with 17 bases left between them. The CDR3 covers 16 residues. Germline V gene lookup returns CDR1 MNHNS and CDR2 SASEGT. The CDR3 DNA reads TGTGCCAGCAGTGGACCTTGGCGGGATTATCAAGAGACCCAGTACTTC. Protein: CASSGPWRDYQETQYF.

The chain uses TRBV6-5 and TRBJ1-1; D not certain. The germline CDR1 and CDR2 sequences are MNHEY and SVGAGI. The CDR3 contains 16 residues. Trimming removed 4 bases from V and 1 base from J, with 16 bases in between. The CDR3 sequence: CASSLRLGPQNTEAFF. In nucleotides, the CDR3 is TGTGCCAGCAGTTTAAGACTAGGACCCCAGAACACTGAAGCTTTCTTT.